One sample yielded the 29 T cell receptor beta chains listed below, sequenced in a study of T cell repertoires in cytomegalovirus infection. Their antigens are not known. TCRdb fed the reads into MiXCR, producing one record per CDR3 protein. The table has approximately 340,000 distinct CDR3 sequences, 25% to 35% seen once; the top ten hold roughly 20%. Sequencing was performed on cultured PBMCs, taken from culture after CMV antigen stimulation. The receptor source for this set is a human donor in good health (CMV status not recorded). Some clones in this sample may be carry-over from other donors' samples.

This chain joins TRBV10-3 and TRBJ2-6; TRBD2 is a possible D gene (6 bases). The CDR3 contains 15 residues. Per the germline V gene, CDR1 is ENHRY and CDR2 is SYGVKD. V lost 4 bases to trimming and J lost 0 bases, with 7 bases between them. The CDR3, as DNA: TGTGCCATCAGTGGGGACTTCTCTGGGGCCAACGTCCTGACTTTC. This encodes CAISGDFSGANVLTF.

The chain combines TRBV6-1 with TRBJ2-7; 7 bases are shared with TRBD1. This CDR3 is 16 amino acids long. V was clipped by 0 bases and J by 0 bases; unmatched bases: 5. Germline-derived CDR1 and CDR2 are MNHNS and SASEGT. CDR3 loop: CASSEAVRDSSYEQYF. The CDR3 coding sequence is TGTGCCAGCAGTGAAGCGGTCCGGGACAGCTCCTACGAGCAGTACTTC.

The chain combines TRBV7-2 with TRBJ2-3; unclear D gene. CDR1 and CDR2 (germline): SGHTA, FQGNSA. V gave up 3 bases and J gave up 2 bases, with 6 bases separating them. The CDR3 is 13 residues long. CDR3 sequence reads: CASSFDHTDTQYF. The CDR3 bases are TGTGCCAGCAGCTTCGACCACACAGATACGCAGTATTTT.

The chain couples TRBV18 to TRBJ2-3, with TRBD1 as a possible D gene (5 bases). Per germline, CDR1 KGHSH and CDR2 LQKENI. This CDR3 is 15 amino acids long. Trimming took off 3 bases at V and 1 base at J, with 11 bases between the two ends. CDR3 protein: CASSPQGDGTDTQYF. The CDR3 nucleotides read TGTGCCAGCTCACCTCAGGGTGATGGCACAGATACGCAGTATTTT.

This clonotype was detected ten times or more. The rearrangement links TRBV20-1 to TRBJ2-3; 8 bases are shared with TRBD2. The CDR3 sequence is 15 residues long. V gave up 1 base and J gave up 0 bases; unmatched junction bases: 3. Germline values: CDR1 DFQATT, CDR2 SNEGSKA (reference sequence). CDR3 protein: CSARASGRSTDTQYF. The CDR3 coding sequence is TGCAGTGCTAGAGCAAGCGGGAGAAGCACAGATACGCAGTATTTT.

The chain joins TRBV4-2 to TRBJ1-2; D ambiguous. Germline CDR1 reads LGHNA; CDR2 reads YNFKEQ. The CDR3 has 16 amino acids. V was cut by 1 base and J by 0 bases, with 12 bases left in between. CDR3 in amino acids: CASSQVASGANYGYTF. CDR3 nucleotides: TGTGCCAGCAGCCAAGTGGCTTCTGGAGCTAACTATGGCTACACCTTC.

The table lists this clonotype with a count of one. This rearrangement joins TRBV28 to TRBJ2-7, with D possibly being TRBD2 (6 bases). The CDR3 sequence is 12 residues long. V lost 2 bases and J lost 13, with 15 bases in between. CDR1 MDHEN and CDR2 SYDVKM come from the germline V gene. Written as DNA, the CDR3 is TGTGCCAGCAGTTTACAACCGGGACTTCGATACTTC. Protein product: CASSLQPGLRYF.

The chain carries TRBV7-3 and TRBJ2-1, with 9 bases identical to TRBD2. Germline-derived CDR1 and CDR2 are SGHTA and FQGTGA. The V gene end was trimmed by 2 bases and the J gene end by 5 bases; junction bases not matched to a gene: 7. The CDR3 is made up of 16 amino acids. This CDR3 reads CASSLDGASGNNEQFF. DNA for the CDR3: TGTGCCAGCAGCTTAGACGGGGCTAGCGGGAACAATGAGCAGTTCTTC.

With respect to this clonotype: A read error may produce the germline difference seen at one junction end. The rearrangement joins TRBV12-3 or TRBV12-4 to TRBJ1-1; TRBD1 matches 8 bases. The CDR3 runs 14 residues. The CDR3 region is CASGLSTGTGEAFF. The CDR3 coding sequence is TGTGCCAGCGGTTTGTCCACTGGGACAGGTGAAGCTTTCTTT.

A note on this clonotype: Its ends do not fully match the called genes, so a read error is possible. The chain couples TRBV4-1 to TRBJ1-1, with 7 positions matching TRBD1. The length of the CDR3 is 13 residues. Germline CDR1 reads MGHRA; CDR2 reads YSYEKL. The CDR3 DNA reads TGCGCCAGCAGCCAAAACTGGGACAGTGAAGCTCTCTTT. Translated: CASSQNWDSEALF.

This clonotype was detected a few times. The chain has TRBV7-9 and TRBJ1-6; 7 bases are shared with TRBD1. Trimming cost V 0 bases and J 7 bases; bases outside gene matches: 3. Germline V gene data show CDR1 as SEHNR and CDR2 as FQNEAQ (reference sequence). The CDR3 loop spans 15 amino acids. The CDR3 protein is CASSLAQDRNSPLHF. Here the CDR3 DNA reads TGTGCCAGCAGCTTAGCGCAGGACAGGAATTCACCCCTCCACTTT.

The chain combines TRBV5-1 with TRBJ2-7; D ambiguous. Between the trimmed V and J ends, which lost 0 bases and 7 bases, there was a span of 17 bases. This CDR3 region has 15 residues. Germline V lookup: CDR1 SGHRS, CDR2 YFSETQ. This CDR3 is CASSLEGTSFGEQYF. For the CDR3, the DNA is TGCGCCAGCAGCTTGGAAGGCACCTCCTTTGGGGAGCAGTACTTC.

This clonotype was observed once. V usage is TRBV3-1 and J usage is TRBJ2-5; 8 bases line up with TRBD2. Germline CDR1 is LGHDT and CDR2 is YNNKEL (reference sequence). The CDR3 totals 14 residues. J gave up 3 bases and V 4 bases, and 4 bases lay outside the gene matches. The DNA of the CDR3 is TGTGCCAGCAGCCCCTTTAGCGGGAAAGAGACCCAGTACTTC. This gives the protein CASSPFSGKETQYF.

The chain is built from TRBV19 and TRBJ1-6; 7 nucleotides agree with TRBD1. The CDR3 covers 16 residues. Germline V CDR1 and CDR2: LNHDA, SQIVND (reference sequence). With V trimmed by 3 bases and J by 9 bases, 11 bases remained unmatched. The chain's CDR3 is CASSIGYRDSFSPLHF. The CDR3 DNA reads TGTGCCAGTAGTATTGGATACCGGGACAGCTTTTCACCCCTCCACTTT. Combining the CDR3 with reference TRBV19 and TRBJ1-6 gives the whole variable domain DGGITQSPKYLFRKEGQNVTLSCEQNLNHDAMYWYRQDPGQGLRLIYYSQIVNDFQKGDIAEGYSVSREKKESFPLTVTSAQKNPTAFYLCASSIGYRDSFSPLHFGNGTRLTVT.

Comments on this clonotype: A much larger clone lies one base from this, so it may be a read error. CDR3 nucleotides: TGTGCCAGCAGCTTGTGGGAAGATAATTCACCCCTCCGCTTT. Translation gives CASSLWEDNSPLRF. The chain employs TRBV7-6 and TRBJ1-6; D unclear. The CDR3 sequence is 14 residues long. Per germline, CDR1 SGHVS and CDR2 FNYEAQ. The whole variable domain, filled in from reference TRBV7-6 and TRBJ1-6, reads GAGVSQSPRYKVTKRGQDVALRCDPISGHVSLYWYRQALGQGPEFLTYFNYEAQQDKSGLPNDRFSAERPEGSISTLTIQRTEQRDSAMYRCASSLWEDNSPLRFGNGTRLTVT.

The rearrangement uses TRBV5-1 and TRBJ2-4; 7 bases map to TRBD2. The V gene's germline CDR1 is SGHRS and CDR2 YFSETQ. Trimming cost V 0 bases and J 0 bases; bases outside gene matches: 9. This CDR3 is built from 18 residues. For the CDR3, the DNA is TGCGCCAGCAGCTTGGGCGGGAGTGATATTCTAGCCAAAAACATTCAGTACTTC. Its translation: CASSLGGSDILAKNIQYF.

The sample holds many counts of this clonotype. This chain connects TRBV12-3 or TRBV12-4 to TRBJ1-1; maybe TRBD1 (6 bases). The CDR3 is 15 residues long. The V and J ends lost 2 bases and 3 bases respectively, with 13 bases between them. The CDR3, as DNA: TGTGCCAGCAGTTTAAGCGGCAGGGGTTACACTGAAGCTTTCTTT. This encodes CASSLSGRGYTEAFF.

V gene TRBV20-1 combines with J gene TRBJ2-5; D may be TRBD1 or TRBD2 (6 bases each). Trimming took 5 bases from V and 5 from J, leaving 18 bases between them. The V gene's germline CDR1 is DFQATT and CDR2 SNEGSKA (reference sequence). The CDR3 loop spans 14 amino acids. CDR3 bases: TGCAGTGCTGGCCGGGGGCGCCTGGGGGAGACCCAGTACTTC. Its translation: CSAGRGRLGETQYF.

This chain links TRBV28 with TRBJ2-7; D is perhaps TRBD1 (5 bases). Trimming pared 1 base from V and 0 bases from J, leaving 7 bases between. The CDR3 totals 14 residues. In germline, CDR1 is MDHEN, CDR2 SYDVKM. The CDR3 region is CASSLLGVSYEQYF. The CDR3 region has the DNA TGTGCCAGCAGTTTATTAGGGGTCTCCTACGAGCAGTACTTC.

J is TRBJ2-7 and V is TRBV20-1; 8 bases agree with TRBD1. The trim removed 0 bases at V and 3 bases at J, leaving 10 bases unmatched. Germline V gene data show CDR1 as DFQATT and CDR2 as SNEGSKA (reference sequence). The CDR3 is 16 amino acids. CDR3 sequence: CSARDPPGQGNYEQYF. CDR3 in DNA: TGCAGTGCTAGAGACCCCCCCGGACAGGGCAACTACGAGCAGTACTTC.

This clonotype was detected a few times. The CDR3 nucleotides are TGTGCCAGCACCTTCCAAGGGCCCTATAATTCACCCCTCCACTTT. Translated, it gives CASTFQGPYNSPLHF. The V gene is TRBV12-3 or TRBV12-4, the J gene TRBJ1-6; D remains unclear. The ends were cut back, 7 bases at V and 2 bases at J, with 12 bases in the middle. The CDR3 runs to 15 residues.

This clonotype was observed at least ten times. This sequence joins TRBV7-8 and TRBJ2-3; 7 bases align to TRBD2. Germline V gene lookup returns CDR1 SGHVS and CDR2 FQNEAQ. Trimming removed 5 bases from V and 9 bases from J; junction bases left unmatched: 14. This CDR3 comprises 15 residues. The CDR3 sequence: CASSPRLGGGGTQYF. CDR3 DNA sequence: TGTGCCAGCAGCCCCAGACTAGGCGGGGGTGGAACGCAGTATTTT.

This clonotype occurred a few times. The rearrangement joins TRBV6-1 to TRBJ1-3; D is unresolved. CDR1 MNHNS and CDR2 SASEGT come from the germline V gene. The CDR3 contains 14 residues. The germline V and J ends were trimmed by 5 bases and 0 bases, with 8 bases remaining between them. This chain's CDR3 is CASSLDYSGNTIYF. As DNA, the CDR3 is TGTGCCAGCAGTCTCGACTACTCTGGAAACACCATATATTTT.

This chain uses TRBV7-8 with TRBJ2-7; 11 nucleotides line up with TRBD2. The CDR3 covers 16 residues. Per germline, CDR1 SGHVS and CDR2 FQNEAQ. J lost 3 bases, V lost 5 bases, and 9 bases had no gene match. The chain's CDR3 is CASSPLAGTSGYEQYF. The CDR3 nucleotides are TGTGCCAGCAGCCCCCTTGCCGGGACTAGCGGCTACGAGCAGTACTTC.

This clonotype has a count of ten or more. The V call is TRBV10-3, the J call TRBJ1-2; 8 bases are a match to TRBD1. The ends lost 5 bases at V and 14 bases at J; junction bases unmatched: 7. From germline, CDR1 is ENHRY and CDR2 SYGVKD. The CDR3 length is 11 residues. CDR3: CAISWGTGGTF. CDR3 nucleotides: TGTGCCATCAGTTGGGGGACAGGCGGTACCTTC.

The chain couples TRBV6-1 to TRBJ2-7; D possibly corresponds to TRBD1 (5 bases). Germline V gene sequence: CDR1 MNHNS, CDR2 SASEGT. Deletions cut 5 bases from V and 1 base from J, with 18 bases between. CDR3 length equals 16 residues. CDR3 bases: TGTGCCAGCAGTCTTTACTCGGGTCACAGGTCCTACGAGCAGTACTTC. It encodes CASSLYSGHRSYEQYF.

This sequence joins TRBV7-3 and TRBJ1-1; D is perhaps TRBD1 (6 bases). Germline CDR1 is SGHTA and CDR2 is FQGTGA. Trimming took 0 bases from V and 3 from J, leaving 29 bases between them. The CDR3 is 21 residues long. CDR3 sequence: CASSLTHDRLRGSWSDTEAFF. The CDR3 nucleotides are TGTGCCAGCAGCTTAACCCATGACAGGTTACGGGGGAGTTGGTCGGACACTGAAGCTTTCTTT.

This CDR3 reads CSATPGGGDSYGYTF. Written as DNA, the CDR3 is TGCAGTGCCACACCAGGCGGAGGGGACTCTTATGGCTACACCTTC. V and J are TRBV20-1 and TRBJ1-2; a weak D match, TRBD1 (5 bases). The CDR3 runs 15 residues. CDR1 and CDR2 (germline): DFQATT, SNEGSKA (reference sequence). Trimming shortened V by 6 bases and J by 5 bases, and 22 bases separated the two germline ends.

This clonotype was counted between two and nine times. The J gene is TRBJ1-2, the V gene TRBV12-3 or TRBV12-4, with 7 bases identical to TRBD1. V dropped 6 bases and J dropped 7; count of bases not matched to a gene: 5. CDR3 length: 12 residues. The CDR3 region has the DNA TGTGCCAGCAGCTTACAGGGGACTGGCTACACCTTC. Protein: CASSLQGTGYTF.